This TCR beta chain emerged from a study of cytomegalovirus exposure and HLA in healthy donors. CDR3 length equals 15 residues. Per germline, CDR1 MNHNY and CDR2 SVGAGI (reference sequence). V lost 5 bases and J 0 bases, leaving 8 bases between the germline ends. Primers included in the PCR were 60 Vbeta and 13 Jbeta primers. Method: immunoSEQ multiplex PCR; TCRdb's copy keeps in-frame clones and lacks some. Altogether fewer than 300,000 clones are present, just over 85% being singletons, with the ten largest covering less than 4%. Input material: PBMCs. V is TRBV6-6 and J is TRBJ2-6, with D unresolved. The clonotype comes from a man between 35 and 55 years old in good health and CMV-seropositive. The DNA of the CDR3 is TGTGCCAGCAGTAATGACAACTCTGGGGCCAACGTCCTGACTTTC. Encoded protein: CASSNDNSGANVLTF.